The clone carrying this T cell receptor (beta chain) was recorded once. A single base separates this from a much larger clone, so it may be a read error. This sample stems from a study of T cell repertoires in cytomegalovirus infection. Using its own MiXCR run on the reads, TCRdb lists one record per CDR3 protein. Of 310,000 or so distinct CDR3 sequences in the sample, about 26% are singletons; the top ten hold approximately 15%. CDR1 and CDR2 from the germline V gene are SGHTA and FQGNSA. Trimming left V 4 bases short and J 5 bases short, with 5 bases between. The CDR3 is 11 residues long. What was sequenced was PBMCs. J is TRBJ2-5 and V is TRBV7-2; D ambiguous. The receptor was derived from a human donor in good health (CMV status not recorded). Some clones in this sample may be carry-over from other donors' samples. The CDR3 here is CASSYKETQYF. CDR3 coding DNA: TGTGCCAGCAGCTACAAGGAGACCCAGTACTTC.